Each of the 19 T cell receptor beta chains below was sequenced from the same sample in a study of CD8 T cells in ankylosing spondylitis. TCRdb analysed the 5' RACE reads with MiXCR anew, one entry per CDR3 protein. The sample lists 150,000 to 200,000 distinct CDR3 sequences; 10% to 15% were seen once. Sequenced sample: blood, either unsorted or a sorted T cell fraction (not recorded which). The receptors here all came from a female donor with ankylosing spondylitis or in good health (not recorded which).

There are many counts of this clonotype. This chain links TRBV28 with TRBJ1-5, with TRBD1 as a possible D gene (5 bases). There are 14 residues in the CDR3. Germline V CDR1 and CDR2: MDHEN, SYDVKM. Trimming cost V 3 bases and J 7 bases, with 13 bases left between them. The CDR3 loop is CASSLTDQNQPQHF. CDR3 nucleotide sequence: TGTGCCAGCAGTTTGACAGATCAAAACCAGCCCCAGCATTTT. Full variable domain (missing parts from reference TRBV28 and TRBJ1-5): DVKVTQSSRYLVKRTGEKVFLECVQDMDHENMFWYRQDPGLGLRLIYFSYDVKMKEKGDIPEGYSVSREKKERFSLILESASTNQTSMYLCASSLTDQNQPQHFGDGTRLSIL.

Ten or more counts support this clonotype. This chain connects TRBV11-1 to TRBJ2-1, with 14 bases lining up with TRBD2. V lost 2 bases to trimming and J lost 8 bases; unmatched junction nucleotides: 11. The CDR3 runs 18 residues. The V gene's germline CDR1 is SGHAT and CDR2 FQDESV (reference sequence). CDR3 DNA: TGTGCCAGCAGCTTATTAGGGACTAGCGGGAGTAGGAGCGATGAGCAGTTCTTC. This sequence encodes CASSLLGTSGSRSDEQFF.

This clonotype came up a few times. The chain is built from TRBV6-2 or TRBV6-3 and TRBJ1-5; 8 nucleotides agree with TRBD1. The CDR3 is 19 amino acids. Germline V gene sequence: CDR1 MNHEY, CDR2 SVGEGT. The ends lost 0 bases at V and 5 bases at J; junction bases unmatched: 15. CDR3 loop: CASSYSFAGEGQGYQPQHF. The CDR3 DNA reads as TGTGCCAGCAGTTACTCTTTTGCGGGAGAAGGACAGGGCTATCAGCCCCAGCATTTT.

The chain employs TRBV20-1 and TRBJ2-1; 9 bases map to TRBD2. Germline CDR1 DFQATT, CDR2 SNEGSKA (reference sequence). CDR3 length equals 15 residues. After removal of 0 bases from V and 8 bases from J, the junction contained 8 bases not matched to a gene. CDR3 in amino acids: CSAREPSGTSDEQFF. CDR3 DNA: TGCAGTGCTAGAGAGCCTAGCGGGACATCCGATGAGCAGTTCTTC.

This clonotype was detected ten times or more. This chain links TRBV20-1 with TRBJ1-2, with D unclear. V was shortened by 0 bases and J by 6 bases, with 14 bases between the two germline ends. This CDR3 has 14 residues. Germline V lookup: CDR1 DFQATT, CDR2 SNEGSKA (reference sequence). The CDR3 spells CSARDPAGRNGYTF. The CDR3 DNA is TGCAGTGCTAGAGATCCAGCAGGCAGGAATGGCTACACCTTC.

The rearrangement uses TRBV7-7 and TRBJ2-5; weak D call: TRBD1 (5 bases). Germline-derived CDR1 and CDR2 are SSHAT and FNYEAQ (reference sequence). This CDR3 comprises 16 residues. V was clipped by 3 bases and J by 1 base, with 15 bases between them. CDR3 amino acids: CASSFLDGRAQETQYF. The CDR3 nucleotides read TGTGCCAGCAGCTTTCTCGACGGCAGGGCCCAAGAGACCCAGTACTTC. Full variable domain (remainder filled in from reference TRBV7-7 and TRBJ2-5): GAGVSQSPRYKVTKRGQDVTLRCDPISSHATLYWYQQALGQGPEFLTYFNYEAQPDKSGLPSDRFSAERPEGSISTLTIQRTEQRDSAMYRCASSFLDGRAQETQYFGPGTRLLVL.

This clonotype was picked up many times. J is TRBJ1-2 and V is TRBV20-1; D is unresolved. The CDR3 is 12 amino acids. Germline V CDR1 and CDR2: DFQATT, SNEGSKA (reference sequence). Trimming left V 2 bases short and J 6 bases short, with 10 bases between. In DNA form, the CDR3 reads TGCAGTGCTAGACGGGGTACTGATGGCTACACCTTC. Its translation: CSARRGTDGYTF.

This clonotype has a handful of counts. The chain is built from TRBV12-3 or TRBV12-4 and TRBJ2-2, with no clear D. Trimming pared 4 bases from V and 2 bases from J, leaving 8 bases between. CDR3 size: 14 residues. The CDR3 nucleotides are TGTGCCAGCAGTTCCTCGGTTAACACCGGGGAGCTGTTTTTT. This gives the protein CASSSSVNTGELFF.

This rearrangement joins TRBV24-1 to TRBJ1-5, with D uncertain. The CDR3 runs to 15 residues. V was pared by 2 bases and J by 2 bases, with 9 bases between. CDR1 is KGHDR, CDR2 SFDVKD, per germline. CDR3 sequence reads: CATSDSLGGNQPQHF. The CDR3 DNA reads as TGTGCCACCAGTGATTCCCTCGGGGGCAATCAGCCCCAGCATTTT.

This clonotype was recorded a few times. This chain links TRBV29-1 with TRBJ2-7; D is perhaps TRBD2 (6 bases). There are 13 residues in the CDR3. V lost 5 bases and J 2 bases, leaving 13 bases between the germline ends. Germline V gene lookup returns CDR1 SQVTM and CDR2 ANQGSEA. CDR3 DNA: TGCAGCGTTCCCGGGACTGGCACCTACGAGCAGTACTTC. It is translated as CSVPGTGTYEQYF.

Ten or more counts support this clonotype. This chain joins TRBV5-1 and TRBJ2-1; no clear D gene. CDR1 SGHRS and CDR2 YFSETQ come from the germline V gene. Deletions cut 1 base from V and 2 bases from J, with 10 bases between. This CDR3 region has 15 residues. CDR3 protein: CASSLIGETYNEQFF. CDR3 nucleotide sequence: TGCGCCAGCAGCTTGATCGGCGAAACCTACAATGAGCAGTTCTTC.

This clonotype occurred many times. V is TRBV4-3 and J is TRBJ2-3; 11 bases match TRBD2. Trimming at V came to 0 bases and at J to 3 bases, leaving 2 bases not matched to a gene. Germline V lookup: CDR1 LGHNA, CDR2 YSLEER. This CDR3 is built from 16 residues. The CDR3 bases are TGCGCCAGCAGCCAAGAACTAGCGGGAGCAACAGATACGCAGTATTTT. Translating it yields CASSQELAGATDTQYF.

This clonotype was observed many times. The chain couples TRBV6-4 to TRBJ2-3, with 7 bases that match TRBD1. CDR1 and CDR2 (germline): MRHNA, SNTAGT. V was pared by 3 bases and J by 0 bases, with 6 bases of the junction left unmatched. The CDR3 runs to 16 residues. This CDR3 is CASSEGGGSSTDTQYF. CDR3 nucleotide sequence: TGTGCCAGCAGTGAAGGGGGCGGAAGTAGCACAGATACGCAGTATTTT.

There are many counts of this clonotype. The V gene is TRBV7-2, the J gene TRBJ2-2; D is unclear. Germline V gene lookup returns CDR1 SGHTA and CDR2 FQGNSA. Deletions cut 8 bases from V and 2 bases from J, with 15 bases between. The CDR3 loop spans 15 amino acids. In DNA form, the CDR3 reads TGTGCCAGCGTACCCGGGCTTTCAAACACCGGGGAGCTGTTTTTT. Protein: CASVPGLSNTGELFF.

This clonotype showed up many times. The CDR3 DNA reads TGTGCCAGTAGTATAGACCGAAGCGGGGAGCTGTTTTTT. This codes for CASSIDRSGELFF. V is TRBV19 and J is TRBJ2-2; D gene ambiguous. The CDR3 extends over 13 amino acids. Trimming cost V 0 bases and J 7 bases, with 6 bases left between them. The V gene's germline CDR1 is LNHDA and CDR2 SQIVND (reference sequence).

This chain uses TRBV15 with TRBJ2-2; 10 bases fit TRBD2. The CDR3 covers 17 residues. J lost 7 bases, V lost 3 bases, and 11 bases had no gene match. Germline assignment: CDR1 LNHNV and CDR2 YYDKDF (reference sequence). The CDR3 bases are TGTGCCACCAGCAGCGCCGGGAGCGGGAGGGCTATCGGGGAGCTGTTTTTT. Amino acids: CATSSAGSGRAIGELFF.

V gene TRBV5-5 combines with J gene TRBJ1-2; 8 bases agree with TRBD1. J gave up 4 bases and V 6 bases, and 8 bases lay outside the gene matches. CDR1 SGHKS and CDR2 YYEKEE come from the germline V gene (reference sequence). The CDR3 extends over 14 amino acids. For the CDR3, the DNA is TGTGCCAGCACGAAGACAGGGGAAGGCTATGGCTACACCTTC. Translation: CASTKTGEGYGYTF.

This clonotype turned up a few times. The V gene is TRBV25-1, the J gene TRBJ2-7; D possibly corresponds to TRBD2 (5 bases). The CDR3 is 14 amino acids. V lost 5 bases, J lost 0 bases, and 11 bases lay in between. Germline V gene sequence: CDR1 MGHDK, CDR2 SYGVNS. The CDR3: CASSLGVNSYEQYF. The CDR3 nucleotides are TGTGCCAGCAGTCTCGGGGTCAACTCCTACGAGCAGTACTTC.

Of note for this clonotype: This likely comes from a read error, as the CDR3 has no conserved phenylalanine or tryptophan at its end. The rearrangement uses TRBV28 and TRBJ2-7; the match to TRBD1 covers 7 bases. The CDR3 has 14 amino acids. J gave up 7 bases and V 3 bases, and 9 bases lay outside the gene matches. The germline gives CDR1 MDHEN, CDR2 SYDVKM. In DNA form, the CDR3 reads TGTGCCAGCAGTTTCCCTGACAGGGCGATAGAGCAGTACTAC. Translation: CASSFPDRAIEQYY.